This T cell receptor (beta chain) came from a study of control samples from healthy donors and cancer patients. Clones were sequenced by immunoSEQ multiplex PCR, and TCRdb holds only the in-frame ones, with some missing. The table has some 120,000 clones, over 85% seen once. The CDR3 consists of 13 residues. The germline V gene has CDR1 SGHTA and CDR2 FQGNSA. Trimming pared 5 bases from V and 7 bases from J, leaving 14 bases between. This clone was counted between two and nine times. Sequencing used blood. The TCR comes from a man younger than 45 in good health. The V call is TRBV7-2, the J call TRBJ1-2, with D unclear. Here the CDR3 reads CASSPTKEGGYTF. In nucleotides, the CDR3 is TGTGCCAGCAGCCCTACGAAAGAGGGTGGCTACACCTTC.